This T cell receptor beta chain emerged from a study of tumor-infiltrating lymphocytes in primary liver carcinoma. Study information: Staging placed the tumors at T1-T3 N0M0, and they measured about 4.2 to 11 cm across.

Remarks on this clonotype: The antigen remains unidentified. The germline gene is not matched at one end of the junction; a read error may be the cause.

Findings and limits, study-wide: Found in all five tumor regions were only about 7-24% of top clones.

The input was roughly 0.5 ug total RNA; TCR beta cDNA was made from it with a constant-region primer. Each TCR beta library was derived from three nested multiplex PCR rounds that employed slightly modified ARM-PCR. Each of the first two PCR rounds ran approximately 10 cycles with TRBV1-TRBV30 forward and C-beta reverse primers. In TCRdb, the multiplex PCR reads were re-called with MiXCR into one record per CDR3 protein. The sample has 90,000 to 100,000 distinct CDR3 sequences; about 70% are singletons. Total RNA and DNA came together from around 20-30 mg of bulk tissue without cell sorting. This CDR3 region has 15 residues. CDR1 and CDR2 from the germline V gene are SGHAT and FQNNGV.

Sequencing was performed on liver tumor tissue from sampling region 5. Subset indicated: tumor region T5, tumor centre. This clonotype was obtained from a woman aged 55-70 years with primary liver carcinoma and hepatitis B virus infection. The V gene is TRBV11-2, the J gene TRBJ1-6; D unclear. The CDR3 sequence is CANSSQASDDSLLHF. CDR3 bases: TGTGCCAACAGCTCCCAGGCTTCGGATGATTCACTCCTCCACTTT. The variable domain in full, with the rest retrieved from reference TRBV11-2 and TRBJ1-6, is EAGVAQSPRYKIIEKRQSVAFWCNPISGHATLYWYQQILGQGPKLLIQFQNNGVVDDSQLPKDRFSAERLKGVDSTLKIQPAKLEDSAVYLCANSSQASDDSLLHFGNGTRLTVT.